This is a list of T cell receptor beta chains from one sample in a study of CD8 T cells in Susac syndrome. TCRdb processed the immunoSEQ multiplex PCR reads anew with MiXCR; each CDR3 protein has one entry. The table includes approximately 170,000 distinct CDR3 sequences, about 93% detected once. Sequencing was carried out using CD4+ T cells from PBMCs. These receptors all stem from a human donor in good health. The CDR3 runs from the conserved cysteine through the conserved F or W. The D gene is left open where the match is weak. Some rows mark clone size as missing; the rest say once, few, many or name a class of expanded clone.

clone_size j_call d_call v_call cdr3_aa cdr3_nt
NA TRBJ2-7 TRBD2 TRBV7-2 CASSSDLAGSYEQYF TGTGCCAGCAGCTCAGACCTAGCGGGCAGTTACGAGCAGTACTTC
NA TRBJ2-7 NA TRBV29-1 CSGRVRYEQYF TGCAGCGGACGTGTCAGGTACGAGCAGTACTTC
NA TRBJ2-5 NA TRBV2 CASRPLQGPGETQYF TGTGCCAGCCGTCCCCTGCAGGGCCCTGGAGAGACCCAGTACTTC
NA TRBJ2-3 NA TRBV20-1 CSAPGGADTQYF TGCAGTGCACCCGGCGGGGCAGATACGCAGTATTTT
NA TRBJ2-3 TRBD2 TRBV9 CASSVGGTSTLSDTQYF TGTGCCAGCAGCGTAGGAGGGACTAGCACCCTATCCGATACGCAGTATTTT
NA TRBJ2-5 NA TRBV24-1 CATSEGVGETQYF TGTGCCACCAGTGAAGGGGTAGGGGAGACCCAGTACTTC
NA TRBJ2-7 NA TRBV6-5 CASSETATSYEQYF TGTGCCAGCAGTGAGACAGCAACCTCCTACGAGCAGTACTTC
NA TRBJ2-4 NA TRBV3-1 CASSQNSQGNIQYF TGTGCCAGCAGCCAAAATTCACAGGGTAACATTCAGTACTTC
NA TRBJ1-6 NA TRBV9 CASSGTSESSPLHF TGTGCCAGCAGTGGGACCTCCGAGAGTTCACCCCTCCACTTT
once TRBJ2-1 TRBD2 TRBV3-1 CASSPSGGAEYNEQFF TGTGCCAGCAGCCCTAGCGGGGGGGCTGAGTACAATGAGCAGTTCTTC
NA TRBJ2-2 TRBD2 TRBV5-1 CASSRLAGSGELFF TGCGCCAGCAGCCGTTTAGCGGGTAGCGGGGAGCTGTTTTTT
NA TRBJ1-1 NA TRBV27 CASSLGSEVNTEAFF TGTGCCAGCAGTTTAGGATCAGAGGTGAACACTGAAGCTTTCTTT
NA TRBJ2-5 TRBD2 TRBV29-1 CSVVPGGYQETQYF TGCAGCGTTGTCCCGGGGGGGTACCAAGAGACCCAGTACTTC
NA TRBJ2-5 NA TRBV4-1 CASSPERSGRETQYF TGCGCCAGCAGCCCCGAAAGGAGTGGTCGAGAGACCCAGTACTTC
NA TRBJ2-3 NA TRBV7-9 CASTLSAVVRDTQYF TGTGCCAGCACCCTTTCAGCGGTGGTGAGGGATACGCAGTATTTT
NA TRBJ1-1 TRBD1 TRBV29-1 CSARTGVITEAFF TGCAGCGCCCGGACAGGGGTTATCACTGAAGCTTTCTTT
NA TRBJ2-5 NA TRBV9 CASSQFTATYGTQYF TGTGCCAGCAGCCAATTCACGGCAACCTACGGGACCCAGTACTTC
NA TRBJ2-5 NA TRBV7-2 CASSLPGPWETQYF TGTGCCAGCAGCTTACCCGGACCCTGGGAGACCCAGTACTTC
NA TRBJ1-4 NA TRBV18 CASSPSVATNEKLFF TGTGCCAGCTCCCCATCAGTGGCCACTAATGAAAAACTGTTTTTT
NA TRBJ2-4 TRBD1 TRBV6-2/TRBV6-3 CASSDGTGGMVHIQYF TGTGCCAGCAGTGATGGGACAGGGGGGATGGTGCACATTCAGTACTTC
NA TRBJ2-5 TRBD2 TRBV5-4 CASSSLAGGLDETQYF TGTGCCAGCAGCTCCCTAGCGGGGGGGCTGGATGAGACCCAGTACTTC
NA TRBJ2-3 NA TRBV12-3/TRBV12-4 CAGSPRAVTDTQYF TGTGCCGGCAGTCCCCGGGCAGTCACAGATACGCAGTATTTT
NA TRBJ1-4 NA TRBV5-6 CASSLALTTNEKLFF TGTGCCAGCAGCTTGGCGCTTACAACTAATGAAAAACTGTTTTTT
NA TRBJ1-2 NA TRBV5-4 CASTLGGQEYRGYTF TGTGCCAGCACTCTGGGGGGACAAGAATATAGGGGCTACACCTTC
NA TRBJ1-2 NA TRBV25-1 CASSELESYGYTF TGTGCCAGCAGTGAATTGGAGAGCTATGGCTACACCTTC
once TRBJ2-3 NA TRBV3-1 CASSLLLTGTTTDTQYF TGTGCCAGCAGCCTCCTACTTACCGGGACCACCACAGATACGCAGTATTTT
NA TRBJ1-4 NA TRBV28 CASSLGGGNEKLFF TGTGCCAGCAGTTTAGGGGGGGGTAATGAAAAACTGTTTTTT
NA TRBJ1-1 NA TRBV10-3 CAISESPRTGTEAFF TGTGCCATCAGTGAGTCTCCGCGAACGGGCACTGAAGCTTTCTTT
NA TRBJ2-7 NA TRBV5-1 CASSSIGQPYEQYF TGCGCCAGCAGCTCAATCGGACAGCCGTACGAGCAGTACTTC
NA TRBJ1-2 NA TRBV15 CATSRDDYGYTF TGTGCCACCAGCAGAGATGACTATGGCTACACCTTC
NA TRBJ2-7 TRBD1 TRBV4-2 CASSQDWTDRGREQYF TGTGCCAGCAGCCAAGATTGGACAGACAGGGGGCGCGAGCAGTACTTC
NA TRBJ2-7 TRBD1 TRBV7-2 CASSSVDRAYEQYF TGTGCCAGCAGCTCCGTGGACAGGGCGTACGAGCAGTACTTC
NA TRBJ2-1 NA TRBV19 CASRPGGRSEQFF TGTGCCAGTAGACCCGGAGGCAGGAGTGAGCAGTTCTTC
NA TRBJ1-6 TRBD1 TRBV7-2 CASSLEGQGYNSPLHF TGTGCCAGCAGCTTAGAGGGACAGGGGTATAATTCACCCCTCCACTTT
NA TRBJ1-3 NA TRBV7-8 CASSPGLAGNTIYF TGTGCCAGCAGCCCCGGTCTGGCGGGAAACACCATATATTTT
NA TRBJ2-3 TRBD2 TRBV5-4 CASSLPTSISNTDTQYF TGTGCCAGCAGCCTCCCGACTAGCATTAGCAACACAGATACGCAGTATTTT
NA TRBJ2-1 NA TRBV9 CASSVDPKGNEQFF TGTGCCAGCAGCGTGGATCCCAAGGGCAATGAGCAGTTCTTC
NA TRBJ2-2 TRBD2 TRBV7-2 CASSLFSGGNTGELFF TGTGCCAGCAGCTTATTCAGCGGGGGGAACACCGGGGAGCTGTTTTTT
NA TRBJ1-4 NA TRBV7-9 CASSLARGPKNEKLFF TGTGCCAGCAGCTTAGCGCGGGGGCCCAAAAATGAAAAACTGTTTTTT
NA TRBJ2-5 TRBD1 TRBV20-1 CSASRGTGGETQYF TGCAGTGCTAGCCGCGGGACAGGGGGGGAGACCCAGTACTTC
NA TRBJ1-1 TRBD1 TRBV5-3 CARSFTVTGAGGTEAFF TGTGCCAGAAGCTTTACGGTGACAGGGGCCGGAGGCACTGAAGCTTTCTTT
NA TRBJ2-5 TRBD1 TRBV30 CAWSPFGPGGLETQYF TGTGCCTGGAGTCCCTTTGGGCCAGGGGGCTTGGAGACCCAGTACTTC
NA TRBJ1-3 NA TRBV19 CASSIERTRGNTIYF TGTGCCAGTAGTATTGAAAGAACGCGCGGAAACACCATATATTTT
NA TRBJ1-1 NA TRBV29-1 CSAEGATEAFF TGCAGCGCTGAAGGGGCCACTGAAGCTTTCTTT
NA TRBJ1-4 TRBD1 TRBV5-1 CASRSGTANEKLFF TGCGCCAGCAGGTCCGGGACAGCTAATGAAAAACTGTTTTTT
NA TRBJ2-7 NA TRBV9 CASSVEPSYEQYF TGTGCCAGCAGCGTAGAGCCCTCCTACGAGCAGTACTTC
NA TRBJ2-7 TRBD1 TRBV12-3/TRBV12-4 CASSFPAGQGHYEQYF TGTGCCAGCAGTTTCCCCGCGGGACAGGGGCACTACGAGCAGTACTTC
NA TRBJ1-1 NA TRBV29-1 CSVSPRSGWGILAFF TGCAGCGTGAGCCCCCGTTCGGGTTGGGGTATCTTGGCTTTCTTT
once TRBJ1-1 TRBD1 TRBV19 CASSRDRARNTEAFF TGTGCCAGTAGTAGGGACAGGGCTCGAAACACTGAAGCTTTCTTT
NA TRBJ1-1 TRBD1 TRBV18 CASSLGQGSVGTEAFF TGTGCCAGCTCACTGGGACAGGGGAGTGTCGGCACTGAAGCTTTCTTT
NA TRBJ2-3 NA TRBV12-3/TRBV12-4 CASRPGTSFSGDTDTQYF TGTGCCAGCAGACCCGGGACGTCTTTTAGCGGAGACACAGATACGCAGTATTTT
NA TRBJ1-2 NA TRBV5-4 CASSPDRANYGYTF TGTGCCAGCAGCCCGGACAGAGCTAACTATGGCTACACCTTC
NA TRBJ1-1 NA TRBV6-5 CASSRDRTRNEAFF TGTGCCAGCAGTCGCGACCGGACAAGGAATGAAGCTTTCTTT
NA TRBJ1-1 TRBD1 TRBV6-5 CASTSPGQAPEAFF TGTGCCAGCACATCTCCGGGACAGGCCCCCGAAGCTTTCTTT
once TRBJ2-3 TRBD2 TRBV20-1 CSARDVAGRTDTQYF TGCAGTGCTAGAGATGTAGCGGGGCGCACAGATACGCAGTATTTT
NA TRBJ1-3 TRBD1 TRBV6-5 CATQGGSSGNTIYF TGTGCCACCCAGGGGGGGTCCTCTGGAAACACCATATATTTT
NA TRBJ2-2 NA TRBV20-1 CSANLRFANTGELFF TGCAGTGCCAACTTGAGGTTCGCGAACACCGGGGAGCTGTTTTTT
NA TRBJ1-3 NA TRBV7-2 CASSLGAASGNTIYF TGTGCCAGCAGCTTAGGGGCCGCGTCTGGAAACACCATATATTTT
NA TRBJ2-2 NA TRBV5-4 CASTRGGRGWTGELFF TGTGCCAGTACACGAGGGGGGCGAGGATGGACCGGGGAGCTGTTTTTT